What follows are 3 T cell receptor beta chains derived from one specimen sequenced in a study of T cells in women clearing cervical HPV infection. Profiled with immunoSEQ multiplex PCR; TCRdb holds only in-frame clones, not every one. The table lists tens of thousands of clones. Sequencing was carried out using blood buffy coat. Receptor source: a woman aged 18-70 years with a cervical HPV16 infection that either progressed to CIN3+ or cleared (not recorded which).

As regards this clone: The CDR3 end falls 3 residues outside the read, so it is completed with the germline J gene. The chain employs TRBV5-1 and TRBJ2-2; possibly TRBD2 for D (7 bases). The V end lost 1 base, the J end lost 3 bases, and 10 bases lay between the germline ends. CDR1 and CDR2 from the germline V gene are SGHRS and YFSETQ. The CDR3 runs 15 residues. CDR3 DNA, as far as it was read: TGCGCCAGCAGCTTGTCGGGGGGCGACACCGGGGAG. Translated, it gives CASSLSGGDTGE. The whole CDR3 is CASSLSGGDTGELFF.

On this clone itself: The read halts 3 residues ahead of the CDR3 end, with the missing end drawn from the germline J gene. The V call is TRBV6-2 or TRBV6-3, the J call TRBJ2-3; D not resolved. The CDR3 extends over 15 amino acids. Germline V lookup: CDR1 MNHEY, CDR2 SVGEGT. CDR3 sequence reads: CASSLLIASRETQYF. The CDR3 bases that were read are TGTGCCAGCAGTTTATTGATCGCTAGTCGAGAGACG.

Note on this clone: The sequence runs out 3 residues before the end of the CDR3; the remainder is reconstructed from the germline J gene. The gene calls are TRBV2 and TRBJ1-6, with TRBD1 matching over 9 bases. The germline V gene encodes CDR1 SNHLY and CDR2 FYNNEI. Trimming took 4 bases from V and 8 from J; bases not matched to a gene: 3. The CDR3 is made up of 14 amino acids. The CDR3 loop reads CASSATGGDSPLHF. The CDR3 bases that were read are TGTGCCAGCAGTGCCACAGGGGGCGATTCACCC.